The clone carrying this T cell receptor beta chain was counted only a few times. No antigen is known for it. Deletions cut 2 bases from V and 6 bases from J, with 15 bases between. Germline CDR1 and CDR2: SGDLS and YYNGEE. CDR3 length equals 15 residues. Full-length variable regions came from constant-region reverse primers plus semi-nested Nested Universal Primer A PCR. TCRdb processed the 5' RACE reads anew with MiXCR; each CDR3 protein has one entry. The sample records about 47,000 distinct CDR3 sequences, around 26% being singletons. Whole-study findings and limits: The TCR gene usage of tumor memory CD4+ T cells clustered together with blood and lymph node memory CD4+ cells and with lymph node naive CD4+ cells. Whole repertoires were not studied in the larger cohort, only one V-J beta rearrangement.

Naive CD4+ cells had CD25+ Tregs removed. Material: naive CD4+ T cells sorted from blood. Indicated subset: naive CD4+ T cells, CD4+CD45RA+CD25-. This clonotype was sampled from a female donor with breast cancer. The chain has TRBV9 and TRBJ1-5; a weak D match, TRBD1 (5 bases). The CDR3 sequence is CASSVGTLAGQPQHF. For the CDR3, the DNA is TGTGCCAGCAGCGTTGGGACCCTGGCGGGTCAGCCCCAGCATTTT.